What follows are 19 T cell receptor beta chains derived from one specimen sequenced in a study of shared clonotypes between healthy human individuals. The repertoire was sequenced with immunoSEQ multiplex PCR; TCRdb's copy has only in-frame clones and lacks some. Among 1,400,000 or so clones listed, approximately 98.5% were seen once. The sequencing input was naive CD4+ T cells sorted from blood. Specified subset: CD45RA+ positively selected. The receptors come from a man aged 30-40 years in good health.

The chain uses TRBV10-3 and TRBJ2-5; a possible D gene is TRBD1 (5 bases). CDR1 ENHRY and CDR2 SYGVKD come from the germline V gene. This CDR3 has 14 residues. V was clipped by 4 bases and J by 2 bases, with 11 bases between them. The CDR3 is CAISVQGQQETQYF. Here the CDR3 DNA reads TGTGCCATCAGTGTCCAGGGCCAGCAAGAGACCCAGTACTTC.

The genes are TRBV5-1 and TRBJ1-5, with a weak D call TRBD1 (6 bases). The germline V gene encodes CDR1 SGHRS and CDR2 YFSETQ. The CDR3 has 14 amino acids. The ends were cut back, 4 bases at V and 4 bases at J, with 12 bases in the middle. CDR3 residues: CASSPTGKNQPQHF. The CDR3 DNA sequence: TGCGCCAGCAGCCCTACAGGGAAGAATCAGCCCCAGCATTTT.

The CDR3 sequence is CASSSGTSGRDNEQFF. Written as DNA, the CDR3 is TGCGCCAGCAGCTCGGGCACTAGCGGGAGGGACAATGAGCAGTTCTTC. The rearrangement uses TRBV5-1 and TRBJ2-1, with TRBD2 matching 13 bases. CDR3 length equals 16 residues. The V gene's germline CDR1 is SGHRS and CDR2 YFSETQ. J gave up 5 bases and V 3 bases, and 5 bases lay outside the gene matches.

The chain links TRBV10-1 to TRBJ2-7, with TRBD1 identical over 9 bases. J was trimmed by 12 bases and V by 2 bases; bases with no gene match: 17. This CDR3 has 16 residues. Germline V gene lookup returns CDR1 WNHNN and CDR2 SYGVQD (reference sequence). The CDR3 loop reads CASSENIPRTGEFMYF. Written as DNA, the CDR3 is TGCGCCAGCAGTGAGAACATACCTCGGACAGGGGAATTCATGTACTTC.

The V call is TRBV28, the J call TRBJ1-1; D not resolved. Germline V lookup: CDR1 MDHEN, CDR2 SYDVKM. V was clipped by 2 bases and J by 6 bases, with 10 bases between them. This CDR3 contains 13 residues. Written as DNA, the CDR3 is TGTGCCAGCAGTTTACTGGGGAGGGCTGAAGCTTTCTTT. Protein sequence: CASSLLGRAEAFF. Complete variable domain (other parts from reference TRBV28 and TRBJ1-1): DVKVTQSSRYLVKRTGEKVFLECVQDMDHENMFWYRQDPGLGLRLIYFSYDVKMKEKGDIPEGYSVSREKKERFSLILESASTNQTSMYLCASSLLGRAEAFFGQGTRLTVV.

The chain links TRBV11-2 to TRBJ2-1; the match to TRBD2 covers 9 bases. The CDR3 totals 17 residues. Germline CDR1 reads SGHAT; CDR2 reads FQNNGV. V lost 0 bases to trimming and J lost 8 bases; unmatched junction nucleotides: 11. CDR3 in amino acids: CASSLDRLAGLFYEQFF. The CDR3 DNA is TGTGCCAGCAGCTTAGACCGGCTAGCGGGATTATTTTATGAGCAGTTCTTC.

Concerning this clone itself: Other DNA sequences in this sample translate to the same CDR3. J is TRBJ1-1 and V is TRBV5-1; D gene unclear. The CDR3 extends over 14 amino acids. In germline, CDR1 is SGHRS, CDR2 YFSETQ. V lost 0 bases and J 2 bases, leaving 8 bases between the germline ends. CDR3 bases: TGCGCCAGCAGCTTGGCCGTAGGAAACACTGAAGCTTTCTTT. Its translation: CASSLAVGNTEAFF.

In its sample, this clone was seen once. The CDR3 loop reads CASSFSWSNSGTSYEQYF. DNA for the CDR3: TGTGCCAGCAGTTTTTCTTGGTCAAATAGCGGGACATCCTACGAGCAGTACTTC. This sequence joins TRBV28 and TRBJ2-7, with 8 bases fitting TRBD2. J gave up 1 base and V 3 bases, and 14 bases lay outside the gene matches. The germline V gene encodes CDR1 MDHEN and CDR2 SYDVKM. This CDR3 has 18 residues.

The genes are TRBV7-8 and TRBJ1-5, with a weak D call TRBD1 (5 bases). There are 17 residues in the CDR3. V lost 1 base and J lost 0, with 13 bases in between. Germline assignment: CDR1 SGHVS and CDR2 FQNEAQ. The CDR3 reads CASSLVFRGNSNQPQHF. The CDR3 bases are TGTGCCAGCAGCTTAGTCTTTCGGGGGAATAGCAATCAGCCCCAGCATTTT.

This chain connects TRBV25-1 to TRBJ2-1, with D perhaps TRBD1 (5 bases). The CDR3 spans 15 residues. Per the germline V gene, CDR1 is MGHDK and CDR2 is SYGVNS. V lost 3 bases and J lost 3, with 12 bases in between. The CDR3 DNA reads TGTGCCAGCAGTGACGGGCCGACAGACTACAATGAGCAGTTCTTC. It encodes CASSDGPTDYNEQFF.

This chain uses TRBV5-6 with TRBJ1-3, with a tentative D call TRBD1 (5 bases). Germline V lookup: CDR1 SGHDT, CDR2 YYEEEE. V gave up 0 bases and J gave up 3 bases, with 13 bases separating them. The CDR3 is made up of 16 amino acids. Written as DNA, the CDR3 is TGTGCCAGCAGCTTGGCCGGGGCCTCCCATGGAAACACCATATATTTT. Its translation is CASSLAGASHGNTIYF.

The chain joins TRBV25-1 to TRBJ1-5; tentative D call: TRBD1 (6 bases). Deletions cut 6 bases from V and 5 bases from J, with 11 bases between. Germline CDR1 and CDR2: MGHDK and SYGVNS. The CDR3 sequence is 13 residues long. This CDR3 is CASSPNRDQPQHF. CDR3 bases: TGTGCCAGCAGCCCTAACAGGGATCAGCCCCAGCATTTT. The entire variable domain, with the rest obtained from reference TRBV25-1 and TRBJ1-5, is as follows: EADIYQTPRYLVIGTGKKITLECSQTMGHDKMYWYQQDPGMELHLIHYSYGVNSTEKGDLSSESTVSRIRTEHFPLTLESARPSHTSQYLCASSPNRDQPQHFGDGTRLSIL.

This chain links TRBV28 with TRBJ1-5, with 11 bases matching TRBD1. Germline V CDR1 and CDR2: MDHEN, SYDVKM. V gave up 3 bases and J gave up 3 bases; unmatched junction bases: 4. The CDR3 runs 16 residues. CDR3 sequence reads: CASSLDRGLNNQPQHF. The CDR3 nucleotides are TGTGCCAGCAGTTTGGACAGGGGGCTGAACAATCAGCCCCAGCATTTT.

CDR3 region: CAIRDNPAGNNEQFF. DNA of the CDR3: TGTGCCATCAGAGACAATCCGGCGGGAAACAATGAGCAGTTCTTC. The chain joins TRBV10-3 to TRBJ2-1, with D perhaps matching TRBD2 (6 bases). The germline CDR1 and CDR2 sequences are ENHRY and SYGVKD. CDR3 length: 15 residues. Trimming cost V 6 bases and J 5 bases, with 17 bases left between them.

To note about this clone: The sample has other DNA sequences that encode this CDR3 too. The chain employs TRBV18 and TRBJ2-5; 8 bases map to TRBD1. CDR1 KGHSH and CDR2 LQKENI come from the germline V gene. The CDR3 covers 16 residues. V lost 3 bases to trimming and J lost 2 bases; unmatched junction nucleotides: 8. The CDR3 DNA reads TGTGCCAGCTCACCCACCGGGACAGGAGTGCAAGAGACCCAGTACTTC. It specifies CASSPTGTGVQETQYF.

The chain recombines TRBV18 with TRBJ1-2, with 9 bases matching TRBD1. J lost 5 bases, V lost 2 bases, and 9 bases had no gene match. CDR1 is KGHSH, CDR2 LQKENI, per germline. This CDR3 region has 16 residues. Written as DNA, the CDR3 is TGTGCCAGCTCACCAACTCGGGACAGGGCCAAGTATGGCTACACCTTC. This encodes CASSPTRDRAKYGYTF.

V is TRBV23-1 and J is TRBJ1-1; weak D call: TRBD1 (5 bases). TRBV23-1 is treated as an ORF (open reading frame) with a function not yet certain. There are 14 residues in the CDR3. V was trimmed by 0 bases and J by 5 bases, leaving 10 bases between them. The CDR3 here is CASSQSGGRTEAFF. CDR3 in DNA: TGCGCCAGCAGTCAATCGGGGGGGAGGACTGAAGCTTTCTTT.

The V and J genes are TRBV7-2 and TRBJ1-5; no reliable D call. Trimming took off 3 bases at V and 13 bases at J, with 16 bases between the two ends. CDR1 and CDR2 from the germline V gene are SGHTA and FQGNSA. CDR3 size: 13 residues. The CDR3 bases are TGTGCCAGCAGCTTTTCACCCCAGTCGAAGCAGCATTTT. It encodes CASSFSPQSKQHF.

This chain links TRBV12-5 with TRBJ2-1; TRBD1 matches 9 bases. CDR1 LGHNT and CDR2 FRNRAP come from the germline V gene. The ends lost 4 bases at V and 4 bases at J; junction bases unmatched: 8. The CDR3 is made up of 16 amino acids. The CDR3 region has the DNA TGTGCTAGTGGTTATGGCGGGACAGGGCTGTACAATGAGCAGTTCTTC. This translates into CASGYGGTGLYNEQFF.